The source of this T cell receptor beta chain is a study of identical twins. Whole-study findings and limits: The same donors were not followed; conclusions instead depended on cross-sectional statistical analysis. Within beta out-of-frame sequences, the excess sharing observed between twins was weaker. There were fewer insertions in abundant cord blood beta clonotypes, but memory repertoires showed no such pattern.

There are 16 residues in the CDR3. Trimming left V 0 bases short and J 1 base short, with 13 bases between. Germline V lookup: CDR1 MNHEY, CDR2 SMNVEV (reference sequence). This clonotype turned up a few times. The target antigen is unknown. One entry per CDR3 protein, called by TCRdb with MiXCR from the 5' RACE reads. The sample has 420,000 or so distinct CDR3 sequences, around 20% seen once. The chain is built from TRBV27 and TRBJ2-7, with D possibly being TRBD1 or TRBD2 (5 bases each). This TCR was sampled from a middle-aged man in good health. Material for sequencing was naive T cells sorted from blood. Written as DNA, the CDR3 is TGTGCCAGCAGTTTATCGTGGCACGGGGCATCCTACGAGCAGTACTTC. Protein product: CASSLSWHGASYEQYF.